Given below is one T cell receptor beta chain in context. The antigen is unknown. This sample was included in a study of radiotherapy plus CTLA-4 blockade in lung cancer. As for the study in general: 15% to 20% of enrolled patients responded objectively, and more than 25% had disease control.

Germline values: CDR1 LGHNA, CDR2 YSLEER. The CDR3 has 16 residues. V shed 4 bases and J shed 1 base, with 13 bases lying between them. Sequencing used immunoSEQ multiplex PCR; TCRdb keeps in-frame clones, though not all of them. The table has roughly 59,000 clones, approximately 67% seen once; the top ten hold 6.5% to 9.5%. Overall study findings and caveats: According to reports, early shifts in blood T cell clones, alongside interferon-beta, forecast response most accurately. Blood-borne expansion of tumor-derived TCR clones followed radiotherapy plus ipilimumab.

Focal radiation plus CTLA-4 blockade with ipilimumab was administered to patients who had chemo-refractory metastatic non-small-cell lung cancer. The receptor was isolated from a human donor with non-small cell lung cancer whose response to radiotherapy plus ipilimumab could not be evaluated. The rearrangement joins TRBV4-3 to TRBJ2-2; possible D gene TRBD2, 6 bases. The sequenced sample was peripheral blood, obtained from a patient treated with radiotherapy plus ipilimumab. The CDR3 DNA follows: TGCGCCAGCAGCCCCTCGGGACTTTTGAACACCGGGGAGCTGTTTTTT. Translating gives CASSPSGLLNTGELFF.